The 14 T cell receptor beta chains below all came from one sample that was sequenced in a study of read filtering for tumor transcriptome and immune sequencing. Molecular barcoded adaptors covering alpha/delta and beta/gamma chains were used on about 0.4 ug RNA. Via MiXCR, TCRdb re-called the reads, giving one row per CDR3 protein. The table records under 150,000 distinct CDR3 sequences, about 13% of them present only once. The sample consisted of a population of CD138-negative cells sorted from bone marrow. These receptors all stem from a donor aged 40 or older with multiple myeloma.

This clonotype was detected many times. V gene TRBV13 combines with J gene TRBJ1-4; D not certain. Per germline, CDR1 PRHDT and CDR2 FYEKMQ (reference sequence). This CDR3 region has 13 residues. V lost 4 bases, J lost 11 bases, and 14 bases lay in between. The CDR3 bases are TGTGCCAGCAGCTCCCTACACGGTGAGAAACTGTTTTTT. It yields the protein CASSSLHGEKLFF.

To note about this clonotype: A read error may be the cause here, since a much bigger clone is one base away. No conserved phenylalanine or tryptophan ends this CDR3, so it is likely a read error. The chain couples TRBV6-2 or TRBV6-3 to TRBJ2-1; 12 bases are shared with TRBD2. The CDR3 totals 13 residues. J was trimmed by 4 bases and V by 9 bases; bases with no gene match: 1. The germline V gene encodes CDR1 MNHEY and CDR2 SVGEGT. The CDR3, as DNA: TGTGCCAGTCTAGCGGGAGGGTACAATGAGCAGTTCCTC. This gives the protein CASLAGGYNEQFL.

This clonotype was seen ten or more times. This chain's CDR3 is CASGHLRAGWTEAFF. DNA of the CDR3: TGTGCCAGCGGCCATCTCCGGGCAGGGTGGACTGAAGCTTTCTTT. This chain joins TRBV27 and TRBJ1-1; D is perhaps TRBD1 (5 bases). CDR3 size: 15 residues. Germline CDR1 is MNHEY and CDR2 is SMNVEV (reference sequence). Trimming shortened V by 8 bases and J by 5 bases, and 21 bases separated the two germline ends.

On this clonotype itself: Given a much more abundant clone one base away, this may be a read error. The chain has TRBV7-2 and TRBJ2-2; TRBD2 aligns across 10 bases. This CDR3 has 18 amino acids. Per germline, CDR1 SGHTA and CDR2 FQGNSA. The CDR3 loop reads CASSLASSGRAQTGELLF. In DNA, the CDR3 is TGTGCCAGCAGCTTAGCATCCAGCGGGAGGGCCCAAACCGGGGAGCTGCTTTTT.

As to this clonotype: Sequence at one end of the junction differs from germline and may be a read error. This chain uses TRBV11-2 with TRBJ2-5; D possibly corresponds to TRBD2 (6 bases). The length of the CDR3 is 15 residues. Germline V lookup: CDR1 SGHAT, CDR2 FQNNGV. CDR3 region: CASSLRPSEQETQCF. CDR3 nucleotides: TGTGCCAGCAGCCTACGGCCTAGCGAGCAAGAGACCCAGTGCTTC. The whole variable domain, remainder taken from reference TRBV11-2 and TRBJ2-5, is EAGVAQSPRYKIIEKRQSVAFWCNPISGHATLYWYQQILGQGPKLLIQFQNNGVVDDSQLPKDRFSAERLKGVDSTLKIQPAKLEDSAVYLCASSLRPSEQETQCFGPGTRLLVL.

A note on this clonotype: This may be a read error, as it is one base from a much larger clone. The CDR3 coding sequence is TGCGCCAGCAGCTTGGCCCGGGGCAGCAACACCGGGGAGCTGTTTTTT. This translates into CASSLARGSNTGELFF. J is TRBJ2-2 and V is TRBV5-1, with D possibly called TRBD1 or TRBD2 (5 bases each). Germline V gene sequence: CDR1 SGHRS, CDR2 YFSETQ. V was shortened by 0 bases and J by 2 bases, with 11 bases between the two germline ends. This CDR3 comprises 16 residues.

Comment on this clonotype: A junction boundary mismatches the germline segment, possibly from a read error. The chain recombines TRBV7-9 with TRBJ2-5, with 12 bases matching TRBD2. The CDR3 consists of 17 residues. Germline V gene data show CDR1 as SEHNR and CDR2 as FQNEAQ (reference sequence). CDR3 DNA sequence: TGTGACAGCAGCTTATCCCTCGGGACTAGCGGGCTAGAGACCCAGTACTTC. It specifies CDSSLSLGTSGLETQYF.

The sample holds many counts of this clonotype. The J gene is TRBJ2-1, the V gene TRBV6-5; no definite D call. CDR1 and CDR2 (germline): MNHEY, SVGAGI. The CDR3 covers 12 residues. The V gene lost 5 bases and the J gene lost 6 bases, with 8 bases spanning the gap. This CDR3 reads CASSTGSNEQFF. CDR3 bases: TGTGCCAGCAGTACCGGGTCCAATGAGCAGTTCTTC.

V gene TRBV13 combines with J gene TRBJ2-3; D gene ambiguous. Between the trimmed V and J ends, which lost 3 bases and 3 bases, there was a span of 10 bases. The CDR3 loop spans 14 amino acids. Germline V gene sequence: CDR1 PRHDT, CDR2 FYEKMQ (reference sequence). As DNA, the CDR3 is TGTGCCAGCAGCTTCTCCTTCAAAACAGATACGCAGTATTTT. Encoded protein: CASSFSFKTDTQYF.

This clonotype was seen many times. The chain combines TRBV6-5 with TRBJ2-3; TRBD2 matches 7 bases. The V gene's germline CDR1 is MNHEY and CDR2 SVGAGI. V shed 11 bases and J 3 bases; nucleotides not matched to a gene: 8. The CDR3 runs 13 residues. The DNA of the CDR3 is TGTGCCTCGGGGGGTCCAGGGACAGATACGCAGTATTTT. Translating it yields CASGGPGTDTQYF.

This clonotype was observed at least ten times. V is TRBV10-3 and J is TRBJ2-3, with unresolved D. V shed 0 bases and J shed 10 bases, with 11 bases lying between them. Germline CDR1 ENHRY, CDR2 SYGVKD. This CDR3 is built from 13 residues. CDR3 sequence: CAISESGQPAQYF. Here the CDR3 DNA reads TGTGCCATCAGTGAGTCTGGCCAACCAGCGCAGTATTTT.

Points on this clonotype: Given a far larger clone just one base away, this is likely a sequencing read error. In DNA, the CDR3 is TGTGCCAGCAGCTTAAGGGTTGAGCAGTTCTTC. It encodes CASSLRVEQFF. The rearrangement uses TRBV11-1 and TRBJ2-1, with no clear D. The germline V gene has CDR1 SGHAT and CDR2 FQDESV (reference sequence). CDR3 length equals 11 residues. The V and J ends lost 2 bases and 9 bases respectively, with 5 bases between them.

This clonotype turned up a few times. The gene calls are TRBV5-1 and TRBJ2-2; D not certain. CDR1 and CDR2 from the germline V gene are SGHRS and YFSETQ. V shed 4 bases and J shed 3 bases, with 13 bases lying between them. This CDR3 spans 15 amino acids. The CDR3 reads CASSPRGGDTGELFF. CDR3 DNA: TGCGCCAGCAGCCCCCGAGGTGGGGACACCGGGGAGCTGTTTTTT.

This clonotype was counted at least ten times. This sequence joins TRBV12-3 or TRBV12-4 and TRBJ2-5; 8 nucleotides align to TRBD2. V lost 5 bases and J lost 4; bases outside the gene matches: 9. This CDR3 contains 15 residues. The CDR3 nucleotides read TGTGCCAGCAGTACGGGGCCCGGGGGGGGAGAGACCCAGTACTTC. As protein: CASSTGPGGGETQYF.